Included here is one TCR beta chain sequence, with context. This sample is drawn from a study of blood T cell repertoires in COVID-19. Data came from immunoSEQ multiplex PCR; TCRdb stores just in-frame clones and leaves some out. Of tens of thousands of clones detected, less than 85% appear once; the ten largest clones hold just under 4%. Recruited during active infection, patients (from Seattle) were subsequently followed longitudinally. Per the germline V gene, CDR1 is SNHLY and CDR2 is FYNNEI. The CDR3 sequence is 14 residues long. The V end was cut by 2 bases, the J end by 7 bases, with 12 bases between.

The sequence came from a man in his 70s with COVID-19, enrolled during active disease. The V and J genes are TRBV2 and TRBJ1-5; D unclear. The sequenced sample was peripheral blood. The CDR3 protein is CASSERAGWQPQHF. CDR3 DNA: TGTGCCAGCAGTGAAAGGGCGGGGTGGCAGCCCCAGCATTTT.